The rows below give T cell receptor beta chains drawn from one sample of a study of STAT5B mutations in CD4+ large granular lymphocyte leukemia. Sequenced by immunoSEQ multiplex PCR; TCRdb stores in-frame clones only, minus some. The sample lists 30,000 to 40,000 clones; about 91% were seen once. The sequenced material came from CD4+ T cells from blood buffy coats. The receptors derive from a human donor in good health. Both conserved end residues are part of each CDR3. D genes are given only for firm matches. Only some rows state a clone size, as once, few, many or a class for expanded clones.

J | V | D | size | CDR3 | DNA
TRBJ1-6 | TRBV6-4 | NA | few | CASSAELRGGSPLHF | TGTGCCAGCAGTGCCGAACTCCGGGGTGGATCACCCCTCCACTTT
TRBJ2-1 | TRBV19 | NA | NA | CASMGNNNEQFF | TGTGCCAGTATGGGCAACAACAATGAGCAGTTCTTC
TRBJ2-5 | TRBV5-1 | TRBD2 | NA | CASSSGGGQETQYF | TGCGCCAGCAGCTCAGGCGGGGGCCAAGAGACCCAGTACTTC
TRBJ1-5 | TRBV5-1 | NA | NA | CASSLGRGNQPQHF | TGCGCCAGCAGCTTGGGTAGGGGCAATCAGCCCCAGCATTTT
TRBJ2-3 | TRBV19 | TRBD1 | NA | CASSSRGQGGTDTQYF | TGTGCCAGTAGTTCGAGGGGACAGGGAGGCACAGATACGCAGTATTTT
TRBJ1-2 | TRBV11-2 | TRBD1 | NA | CASSRTGFDGYTF | TGTGCCAGCAGCCGGACAGGATTCGATGGCTACACCTTC
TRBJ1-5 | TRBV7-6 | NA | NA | CASSRTVDRNQPQHF | TGTGCCAGCAGCAGGACAGTGGACCGCAATCAGCCCCAGCATTTT
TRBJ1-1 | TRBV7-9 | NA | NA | CASSLTTNTEAFF | TGTGCCAGCAGCTTGACAACAAACACTGAAGCTTTCTTT
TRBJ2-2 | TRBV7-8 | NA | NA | CASSPIIRARGTGELFF | TGTGCCAGCAGCCCGATAATAAGGGCCCGGGGCACCGGGGAGCTGTTTTTT
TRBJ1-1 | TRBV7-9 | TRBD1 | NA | CASSFSTGHTEAFF | TGTGCCAGCAGCTTTTCGACAGGGCACACTGAAGCTTTCTTT
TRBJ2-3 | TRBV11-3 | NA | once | CASSLGDTGFTDTQYF | TGTGCCAGCAGCTTAGGCGATACAGGGTTTACAGATACGCAGTATTTT
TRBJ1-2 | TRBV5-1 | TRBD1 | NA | CASSQGQNYGYTF | TGCGCCAGCAGCCAGGGACAGAACTATGGCTACACCTTC
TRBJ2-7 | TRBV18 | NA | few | CASSRENEQYF | TGTGCCAGCTCACGGGAGAACGAGCAGTACTTC
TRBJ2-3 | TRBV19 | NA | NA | CATRHNGGEPTDTQYF | TGTGCCACAAGGCACAACGGCGGGGAACCCACAGATACGCAGTATTTT
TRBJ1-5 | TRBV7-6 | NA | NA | CASSLSRGEEQPQHF | TGTGCCAGCAGCTTATCAAGGGGGGAGGAACAGCCCCAGCATTTT
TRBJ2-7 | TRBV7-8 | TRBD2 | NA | CASTDPGLADYEQYF | TGTGCCAGCACGGACCCGGGACTAGCGGACTACGAGCAGTACTTC
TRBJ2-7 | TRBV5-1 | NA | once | CASRSASTGSYEQYF | TGCGCCAGCCGCAGTGCCTCTACAGGTTCCTACGAGCAGTACTTC
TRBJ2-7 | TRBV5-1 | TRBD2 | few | CASSSQRGAAYEQYF | TGCGCCAGCAGCTCGCAGCGGGGGGCAGCCTACGAGCAGTACTTC
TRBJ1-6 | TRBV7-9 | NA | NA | CASSFQYNSPLHF | TGTGCCAGCAGCTTCCAATATAATTCACCCCTCCACTTT
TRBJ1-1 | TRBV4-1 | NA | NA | CASSQAVNTEAFF | TGCGCCAGCAGCCAAGCGGTGAACACTGAAGCTTTCTTT
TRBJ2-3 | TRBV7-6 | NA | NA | CASSLGGTDTQYF | TGTGCCAGCAGCTTAGGGGGGACAGATACGCAGTATTTT
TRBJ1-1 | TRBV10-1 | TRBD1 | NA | CASSWDRSKMNTEAFF | TGCGCCAGCTCATGGGACAGGTCAAAAATGAACACTGAAGCTTTCTTT
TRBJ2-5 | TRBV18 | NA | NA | CASSPGQVPETQYF | TGTGCCAGCTCACCGGGGCAGGTCCCTGAGACCCAGTACTTC
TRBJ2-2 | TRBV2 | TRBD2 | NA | CASSEVLAVTTGELFF | TGTGCCAGCAGTGAGGTTCTAGCGGTAACCACCGGGGAGCTGTTTTTT
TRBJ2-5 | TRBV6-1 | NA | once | CASRRGVGSETQYF | TGTGCCAGCAGGAGGGGGGTTGGATCGGAGACCCAGTACTTC
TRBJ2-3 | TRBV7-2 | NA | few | CASRGGNTDTQYF | TGTGCCAGCAGGGGTGGAAACACAGATACGCAGTATTTT
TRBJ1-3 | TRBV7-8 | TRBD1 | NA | CASSNPGTVERNTIYF | TGTGCCAGCAGCAACCCCGGGACAGTGGAAAGAAACACCATATATTTT
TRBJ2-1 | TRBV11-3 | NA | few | CASRDQSTYNEQFF | TGTGCCAGCAGAGACCAGTCGACCTACAATGAGCAGTTCTTC
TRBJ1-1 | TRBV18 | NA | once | CASSPQGTEEAFF | TGTGCCAGCTCACCGCAAGGGACGGAGGAAGCTTTCTTT
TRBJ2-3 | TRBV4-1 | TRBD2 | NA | CASSRSGTRGASDTQYF | TGCGCCAGCAGCCGATCCGGGACTAGAGGTGCGTCAGATACGCAGTATTTT
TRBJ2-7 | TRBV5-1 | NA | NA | CASSRYYEQYF | TGCGCCAGCAGCCGCTACTACGAGCAGTACTTC
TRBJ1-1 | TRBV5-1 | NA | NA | CASSLDMAGLVTEAFF | TGCGCCAGCAGCCTAGATATGGCAGGGTTGGTCACTGAAGCTTTCTTT
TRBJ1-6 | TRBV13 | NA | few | CASTWGRGLSPLHF | TGTGCCAGCACTTGGGGTAGGGGTCTTTCACCCCTCCACTTT
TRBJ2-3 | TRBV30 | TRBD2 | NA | CAWQYSGRSTDTQYF | TGTGCCTGGCAATATAGCGGGAGGAGCACAGATACGCAGTATTTT
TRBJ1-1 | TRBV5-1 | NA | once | CASGGYTEAFF | TGCGCCTCGGGGGGGTACACTGAAGCTTTCTTT
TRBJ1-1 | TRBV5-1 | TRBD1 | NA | CASTTGQPNTEAFF | TGCGCCAGCACTACGGGACAGCCGAACACTGAAGCTTTCTTT
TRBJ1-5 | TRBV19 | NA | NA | CASSTRGSQPQHF | TGTGCCAGTAGTACCCGAGGGTCTCAGCCCCAGCATTTT
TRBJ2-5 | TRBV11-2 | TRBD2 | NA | CASSHGGGQETQYF | TGTGCCAGCAGCCACGGGGGGGGCCAAGAGACCCAGTACTTC
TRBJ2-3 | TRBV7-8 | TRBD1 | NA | CASSSLTGTGVYGTDTQYF | TGTGCCAGCAGCTCGCTAACCGGAACAGGGGTGTACGGCACAGATACGCAGTATTTT
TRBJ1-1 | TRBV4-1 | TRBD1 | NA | CASSQLGTGNTEAFF | TGCGCCAGCAGCCAATTAGGGACAGGGAACACTGAAGCTTTCTTT
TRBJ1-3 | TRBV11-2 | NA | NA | CASSTQGNTIYF | TGTGCCAGCAGCACCCAAGGAAACACCATATATTTT
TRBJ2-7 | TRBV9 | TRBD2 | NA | CASSKRLAGGGEQYF | TGTGCCAGCAGCAAGAGACTAGCGGGAGGGGGGGAGCAGTACTTC
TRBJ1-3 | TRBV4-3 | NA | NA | CASSLEGGSGNTIYF | TGCGCCAGCAGCCTGGAGGGAGGATCTGGAAACACCATATATTTT
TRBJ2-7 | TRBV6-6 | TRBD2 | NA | CASSYPGGYEQYF | TGTGCCAGCAGTTACCCGGGGGGATACGAGCAGTACTTC
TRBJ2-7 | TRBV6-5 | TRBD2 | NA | CASSYSLAGAYEQYF | TGTGCCAGCAGTTACTCACTAGCGGGGGCGTACGAGCAGTACTTC
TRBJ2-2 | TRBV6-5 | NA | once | CASSYSVGSTGELFF | TGTGCCAGCAGTTACTCGGTGGGGTCCACCGGGGAGCTGTTTTTT
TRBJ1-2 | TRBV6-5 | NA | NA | CASSYSRTSYGYTF | TGTGCCAGCAGTTACTCGAGAACGTCGTATGGCTACACCTTC
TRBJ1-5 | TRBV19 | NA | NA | CASRGWENQPQHF | TGTGCCAGTAGGGGATGGGAGAATCAGCCCCAGCATTTT
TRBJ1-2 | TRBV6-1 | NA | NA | CASSEWTGANYGYTF | TGTGCCAGCAGTGAATGGACGGGGGCTAACTATGGCTACACCTTC
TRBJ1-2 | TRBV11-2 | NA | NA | CASSLGLGQPLSHNYGYTF | TGTGCCAGCAGCTTAGGCTTAGGGCAGCCTCTTAGCCATAACTATGGCTACACCTTC
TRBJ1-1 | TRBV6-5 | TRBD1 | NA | CASSDDRDTEAFF | TGTGCCAGCAGTGACGACAGGGACACTGAAGCTTTCTTT
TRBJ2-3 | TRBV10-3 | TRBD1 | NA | CATKGFSQGATDTQYF | TGTGCCACAAAGGGATTCTCTCAGGGGGCGACAGATACGCAGTATTTT
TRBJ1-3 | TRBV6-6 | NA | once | CASSYSQGFGNTIYF | TGTGCCAGCAGTTACTCCCAGGGGTTTGGAAACACCATATATTTT